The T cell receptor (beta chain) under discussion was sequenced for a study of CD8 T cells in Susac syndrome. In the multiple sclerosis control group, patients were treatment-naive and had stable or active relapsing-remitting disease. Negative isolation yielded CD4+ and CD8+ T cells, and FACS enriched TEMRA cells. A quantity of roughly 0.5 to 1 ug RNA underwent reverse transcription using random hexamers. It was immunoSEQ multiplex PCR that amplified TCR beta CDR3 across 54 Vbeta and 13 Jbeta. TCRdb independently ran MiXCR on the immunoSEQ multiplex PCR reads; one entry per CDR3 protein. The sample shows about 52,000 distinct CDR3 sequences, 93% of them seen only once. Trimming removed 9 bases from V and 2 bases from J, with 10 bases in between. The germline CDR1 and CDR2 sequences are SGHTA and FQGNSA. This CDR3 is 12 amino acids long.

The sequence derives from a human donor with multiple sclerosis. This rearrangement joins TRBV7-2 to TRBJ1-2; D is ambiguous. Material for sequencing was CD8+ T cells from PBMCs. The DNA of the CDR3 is TGTGCCAGACGCGGGGTAAACTATGGCTACACCTTC. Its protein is CARRGVNYGYTF.